This record concerns one T cell receptor beta chain sequence. Its antigen is currently unknown. Trimming stripped 6 bases from V and 0 bases from J, with 12 bases between. CDR1 is SNHLY, CDR2 FYNNEI, per germline. CDR3 length equals 15 residues. This specimen comes from a study of radiotherapy plus CTLA-4 blockade in lung cancer. Overall study context: Disease control was present in around a third of patients, and objective responses in more than 15%. The study, taken as a whole, reports: Peripheral blood showed expansion of tumor-derived TCR clones after radiotherapy and ipilimumab. Reported findings show early blood T cell clone dynamics, with interferon-beta, best predicted response.

Those patients who had chemo-refractory metastatic non-small-cell lung cancer were given focal radiation along with CTLA-4 blockade through ipilimumab. Profiling relied on immunoSEQ multiplex PCR, and the TCRdb table lists in-frame clones only, not all of them. The repertoire holds over 75,000 clones, with about four fifths as singletons. This chain joins TRBV2 and TRBJ1-5, with D uncertain. The receptor comes from a human donor with non-small cell lung cancer who had stable disease on radiotherapy plus ipilimumab. Sequenced here: peripheral blood, sampled from a patient treated with radiotherapy plus ipilimumab. Here the CDR3 DNA reads TGTGCCAGCAGAGTCCTGAGCAATAGCAATCAGCCCCAGCATTTT. It codes for CASRVLSNSNQPQHF.